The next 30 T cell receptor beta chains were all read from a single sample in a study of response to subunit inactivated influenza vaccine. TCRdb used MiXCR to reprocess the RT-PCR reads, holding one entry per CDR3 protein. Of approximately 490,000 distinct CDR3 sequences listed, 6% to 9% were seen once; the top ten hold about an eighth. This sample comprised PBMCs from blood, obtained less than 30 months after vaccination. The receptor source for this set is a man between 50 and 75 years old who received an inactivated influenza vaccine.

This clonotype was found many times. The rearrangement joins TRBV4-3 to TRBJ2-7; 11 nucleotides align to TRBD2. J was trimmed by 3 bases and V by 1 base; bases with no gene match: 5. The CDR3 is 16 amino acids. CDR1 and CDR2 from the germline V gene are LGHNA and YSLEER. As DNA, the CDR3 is TGCGCCAGCAGCCAAGCCCTCCTAGCGGGAGGCTACGAGCAGTACTTC. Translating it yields CASSQALLAGGYEQYF.

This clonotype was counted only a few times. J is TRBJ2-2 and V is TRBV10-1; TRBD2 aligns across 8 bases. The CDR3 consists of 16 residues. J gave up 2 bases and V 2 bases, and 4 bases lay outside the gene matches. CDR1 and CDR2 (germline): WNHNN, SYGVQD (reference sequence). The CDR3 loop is CASSEPGGGNTGELFF. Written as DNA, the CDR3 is TGCGCCAGCAGTGAGCCGGGGGGGGGCAACACCGGGGAGCTGTTTTTT.

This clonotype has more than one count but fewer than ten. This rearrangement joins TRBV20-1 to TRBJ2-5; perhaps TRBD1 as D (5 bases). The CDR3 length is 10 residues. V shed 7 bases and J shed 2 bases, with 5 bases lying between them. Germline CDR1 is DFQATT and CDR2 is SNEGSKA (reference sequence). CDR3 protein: CSGQQETQYF. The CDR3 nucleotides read TGCAGTGGACAGCAAGAGACCCAGTACTTC.

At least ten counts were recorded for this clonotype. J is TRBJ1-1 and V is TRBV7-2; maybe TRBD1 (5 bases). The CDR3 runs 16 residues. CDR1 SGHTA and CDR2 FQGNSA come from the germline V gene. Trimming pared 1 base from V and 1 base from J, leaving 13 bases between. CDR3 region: CASSLGLGASNTEAFF. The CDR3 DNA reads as TGTGCCAGCAGCTTAGGTTTAGGGGCCTCGAACACTGAAGCTTTCTTT.

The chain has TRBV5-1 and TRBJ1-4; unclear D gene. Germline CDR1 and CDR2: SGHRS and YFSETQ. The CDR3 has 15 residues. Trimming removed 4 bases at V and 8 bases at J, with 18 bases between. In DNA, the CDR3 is TGCGCCAGCAGCCTCACAGTTGCGGCGGGAGAAAAACTGTTTTTT. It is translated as CASSLTVAAGEKLFF.

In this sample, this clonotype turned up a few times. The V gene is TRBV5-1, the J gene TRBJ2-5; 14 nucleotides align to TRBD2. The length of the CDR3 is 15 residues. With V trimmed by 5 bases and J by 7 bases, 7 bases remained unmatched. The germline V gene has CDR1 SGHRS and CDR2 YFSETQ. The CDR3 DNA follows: TGCGCCAGCAGTAGGACTAGCGGGGGGATACTGACCCAGTACTTC. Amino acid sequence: CASSRTSGGILTQYF.

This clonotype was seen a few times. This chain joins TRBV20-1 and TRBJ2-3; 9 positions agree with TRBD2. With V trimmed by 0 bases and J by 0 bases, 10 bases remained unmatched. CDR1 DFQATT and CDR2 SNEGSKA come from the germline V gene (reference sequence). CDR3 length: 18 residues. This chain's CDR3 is CSARDQRTSVSSTDTQYF. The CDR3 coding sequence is TGCAGTGCTAGAGATCAGAGGACTAGCGTCTCTAGCACAGATACGCAGTATTTT.

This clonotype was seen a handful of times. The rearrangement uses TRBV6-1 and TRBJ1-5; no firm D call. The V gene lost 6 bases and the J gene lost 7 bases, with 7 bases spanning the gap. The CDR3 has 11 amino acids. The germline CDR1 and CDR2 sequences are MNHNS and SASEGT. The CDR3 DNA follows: TGTGCCAGCAGCACGAGGCAGCCCCAGCATTTT. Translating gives CASSTRQPQHF.

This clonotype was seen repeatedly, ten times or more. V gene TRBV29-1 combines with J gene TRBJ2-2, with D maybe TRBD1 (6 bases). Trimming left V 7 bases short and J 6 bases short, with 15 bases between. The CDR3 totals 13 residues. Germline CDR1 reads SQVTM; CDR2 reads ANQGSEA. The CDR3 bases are TGCAGCGGTTTACTACAGGGCCCCGGGGAGCTGTTTTTT. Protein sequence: CSGLLQGPGELFF.

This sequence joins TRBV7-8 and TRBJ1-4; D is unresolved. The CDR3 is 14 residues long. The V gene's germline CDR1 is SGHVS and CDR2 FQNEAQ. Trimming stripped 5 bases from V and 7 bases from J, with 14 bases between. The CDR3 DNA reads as TGTGCCAGCAGCCGACTCCCGGCGGGTGAAAAACTGTTTTTT. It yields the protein CASSRLPAGEKLFF.

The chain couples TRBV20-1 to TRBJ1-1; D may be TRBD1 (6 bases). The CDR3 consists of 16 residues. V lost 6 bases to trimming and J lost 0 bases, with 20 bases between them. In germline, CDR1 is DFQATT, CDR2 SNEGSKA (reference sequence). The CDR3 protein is CSAKRGGSLVNTEAFF. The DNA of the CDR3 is TGCAGTGCGAAGAGGGGGGGCAGTTTGGTGAACACTGAAGCTTTCTTT.

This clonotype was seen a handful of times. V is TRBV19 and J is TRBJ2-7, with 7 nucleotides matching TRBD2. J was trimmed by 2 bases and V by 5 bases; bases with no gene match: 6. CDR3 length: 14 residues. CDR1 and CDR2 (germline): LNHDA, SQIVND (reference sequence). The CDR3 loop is CASSFSGLTYEQYF. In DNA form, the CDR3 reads TGTGCCAGTAGTTTCTCGGGACTAACCTACGAGCAGTACTTC.

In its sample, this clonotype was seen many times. The CDR3 reads CSLNRGLGETQYF. CDR3 DNA sequence: TGCAGTCTAAACAGGGGGCTGGGGGAGACCCAGTACTTC. V is TRBV20-1 and J is TRBJ2-5; the match to TRBD1 covers 9 bases. From germline, CDR1 is DFQATT and CDR2 SNEGSKA (reference sequence). The CDR3 extends over 13 amino acids. Germline trimming cut 8 bases from V and 5 bases from J; bases unmatched to any gene: 9.

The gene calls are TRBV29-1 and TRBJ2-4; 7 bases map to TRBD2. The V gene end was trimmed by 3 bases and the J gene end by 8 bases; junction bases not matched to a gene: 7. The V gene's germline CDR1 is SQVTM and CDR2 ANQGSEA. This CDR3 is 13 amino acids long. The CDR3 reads CSVEGLIGDIQYF. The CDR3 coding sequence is TGCAGCGTTGAGGGACTAATAGGGGACATTCAGTACTTC.

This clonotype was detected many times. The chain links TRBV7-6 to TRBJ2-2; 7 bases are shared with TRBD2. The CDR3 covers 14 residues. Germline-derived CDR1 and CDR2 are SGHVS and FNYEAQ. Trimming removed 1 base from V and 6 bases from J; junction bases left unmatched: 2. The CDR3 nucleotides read TGTGCCAGCAGCTTAGAACTAGCGTCCGGGGAGCTGTTTTTT. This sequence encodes CASSLELASGELFF. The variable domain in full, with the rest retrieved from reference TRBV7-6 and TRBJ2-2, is GAGVSQSPRYKVTKRGQDVALRCDPISGHVSLYWYRQALGQGPEFLTYFNYEAQQDKSGLPNDRFSAERPEGSISTLTIQRTEQRDSAMYRCASSLELASGELFFGEGSRLTVL.

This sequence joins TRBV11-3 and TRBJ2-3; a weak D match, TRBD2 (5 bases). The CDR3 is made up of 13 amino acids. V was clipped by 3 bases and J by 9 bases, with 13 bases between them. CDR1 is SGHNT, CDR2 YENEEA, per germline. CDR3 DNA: TGTGCCAGCAGCTTCGTTGGCGGAGGAACGCAGTATTTT. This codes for CASSFVGGGTQYF.

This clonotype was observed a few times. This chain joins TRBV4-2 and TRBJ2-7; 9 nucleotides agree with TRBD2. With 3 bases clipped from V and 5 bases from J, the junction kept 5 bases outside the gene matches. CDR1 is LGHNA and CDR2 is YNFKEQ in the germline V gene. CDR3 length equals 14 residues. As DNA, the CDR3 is TGTGCCAGCAGCCACGGGACTAGCAAACACGAGCAGTACTTC. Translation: CASSHGTSKHEQYF.

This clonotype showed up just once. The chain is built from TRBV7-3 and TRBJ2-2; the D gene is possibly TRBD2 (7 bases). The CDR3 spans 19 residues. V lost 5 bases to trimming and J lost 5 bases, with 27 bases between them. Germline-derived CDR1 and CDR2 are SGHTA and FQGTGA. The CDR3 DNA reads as TGTGCCAGCAGCCCCACGGGGGGACAACTGATCTCGGCAACCGGGGAGCTGTTTTTT. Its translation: CASSPTGGQLISATGELFF.

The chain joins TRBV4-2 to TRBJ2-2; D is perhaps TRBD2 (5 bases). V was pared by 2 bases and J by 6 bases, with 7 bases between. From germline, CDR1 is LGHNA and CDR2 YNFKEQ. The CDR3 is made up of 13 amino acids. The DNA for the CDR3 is TGTGCCAGCAGCCAACTACTAGCCGGGGAGCTGTTTTTT. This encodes CASSQLLAGELFF.

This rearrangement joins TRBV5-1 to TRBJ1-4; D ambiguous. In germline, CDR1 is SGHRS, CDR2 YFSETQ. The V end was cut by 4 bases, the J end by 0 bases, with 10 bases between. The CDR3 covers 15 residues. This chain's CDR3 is CASSISKTTNEKLFF. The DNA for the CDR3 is TGCGCCAGCAGCATAAGCAAAACAACTAATGAAAAACTGTTTTTT.

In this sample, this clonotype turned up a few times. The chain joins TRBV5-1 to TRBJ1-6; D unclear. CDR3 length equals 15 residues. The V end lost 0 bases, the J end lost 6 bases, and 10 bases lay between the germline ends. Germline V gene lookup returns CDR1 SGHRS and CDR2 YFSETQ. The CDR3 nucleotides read TGCGCCAGCAGCTTGGAAGGGCAGTTTAATTCACCCCTCCACTTT. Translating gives CASSLEGQFNSPLHF.

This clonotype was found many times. The CDR3 DNA is TGCGCCAGCAGCTTGGCCCCGGGGGAGACCCAGTACTTC. Its translation: CASSLAPGETQYF. The rearrangement joins TRBV5-1 to TRBJ2-5; a possible D gene is TRBD2 (5 bases). Trimming pared 0 bases from V and 5 bases from J, leaving 8 bases between. From germline, CDR1 is SGHRS and CDR2 YFSETQ. The CDR3 sequence is 13 residues long.

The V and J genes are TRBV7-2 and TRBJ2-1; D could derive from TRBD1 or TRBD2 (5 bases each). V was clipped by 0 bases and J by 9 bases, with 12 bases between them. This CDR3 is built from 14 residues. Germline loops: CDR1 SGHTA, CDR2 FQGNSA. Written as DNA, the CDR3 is TGTGCCAGCAGCTTAGCGACGGGGCCCGGTGAGCAGTTCTTC. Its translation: CASSLATGPGEQFF.

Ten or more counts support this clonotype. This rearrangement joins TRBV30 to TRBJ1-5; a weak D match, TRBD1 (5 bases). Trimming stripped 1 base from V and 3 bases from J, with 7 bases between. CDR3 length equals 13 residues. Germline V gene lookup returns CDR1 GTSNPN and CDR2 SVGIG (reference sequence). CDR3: CAWSGQPNQPQHF. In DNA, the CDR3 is TGTGCCTGGAGTGGACAGCCCAATCAGCCCCAGCATTTT.

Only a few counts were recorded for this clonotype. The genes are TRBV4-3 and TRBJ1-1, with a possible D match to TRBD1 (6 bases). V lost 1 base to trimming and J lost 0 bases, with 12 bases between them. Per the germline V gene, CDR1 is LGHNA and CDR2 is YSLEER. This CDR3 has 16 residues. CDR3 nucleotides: TGCGCCAGCAGCCAAGGAGGGGGGCCCTTGAACACTGAAGCTTTCTTT. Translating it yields CASSQGGGPLNTEAFF.

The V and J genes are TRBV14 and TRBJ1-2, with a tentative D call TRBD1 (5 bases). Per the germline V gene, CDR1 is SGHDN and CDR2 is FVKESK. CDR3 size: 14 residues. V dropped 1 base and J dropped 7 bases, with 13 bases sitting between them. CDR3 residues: CASSQVLGPSGYTF. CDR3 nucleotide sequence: TGTGCCAGCAGCCAAGTTTTGGGGCCGAGTGGCTACACCTTC.

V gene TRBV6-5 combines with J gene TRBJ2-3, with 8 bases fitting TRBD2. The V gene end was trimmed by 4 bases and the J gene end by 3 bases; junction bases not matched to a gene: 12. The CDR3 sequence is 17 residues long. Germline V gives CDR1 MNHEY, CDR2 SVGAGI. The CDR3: CASSCSYAGGVTDTQYF. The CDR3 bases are TGTGCCAGCAGTTGCTCCTACGCGGGAGGCGTGACAGATACGCAGTATTTT.

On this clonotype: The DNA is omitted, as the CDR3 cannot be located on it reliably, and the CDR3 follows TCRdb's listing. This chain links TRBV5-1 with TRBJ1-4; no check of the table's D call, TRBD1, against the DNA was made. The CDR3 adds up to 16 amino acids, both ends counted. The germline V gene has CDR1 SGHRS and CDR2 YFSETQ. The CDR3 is CASSLVGPGPYEKLFF.

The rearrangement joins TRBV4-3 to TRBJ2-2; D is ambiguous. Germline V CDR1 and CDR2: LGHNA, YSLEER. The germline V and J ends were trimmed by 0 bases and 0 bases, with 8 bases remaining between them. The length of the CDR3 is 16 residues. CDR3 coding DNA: TGCGCCAGCAGCCAAGAACGGCAACCGAACACCGGGGAGCTGTTTTTT. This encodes CASSQERQPNTGELFF.

The CDR3 region is CASSKFFGQRLTYGYTF. The CDR3 nucleotides are TGTGCCAGTAGTAAGTTCTTCGGACAGCGGCTTACCTATGGCTACACCTTC. This sequence joins TRBV19 and TRBJ1-2, with a weak D call TRBD1 (6 bases). CDR1 and CDR2 from the germline V gene are LNHDA and SQIVND (reference sequence). The V end lost 4 bases, the J end lost 4 bases, and 22 bases lay between the germline ends. The CDR3 spans 17 residues.